This T cell receptor (beta chain) came from a study of CD8 T cells in ankylosing spondylitis. Each CDR3 protein is one row after TCRdb ran MiXCR on the 5' RACE reads. This repertoire shows 300,000 to 400,000 distinct CDR3 sequences, around a tenth found once; its top ten account for around 8.4%. Germline V CDR1 and CDR2: SGDLS, YYNGEE. The CDR3 contains 14 residues. Trimming cost V 3 bases and J 3 bases, with 12 bases left between them. This clonotype was counted at least ten times. Sequenced sample: blood, either unsorted or a sorted T cell fraction (not recorded which). This TCR was sampled from a female donor with ankylosing spondylitis or in good health (not recorded which). The rearrangement uses TRBV9 and TRBJ1-2; the D gene is possibly TRBD1 (5 bases). The CDR3 DNA reads as TGTGCCAGCAGCGGAGCAGGGACGTACTATGGCTACACCTTC. It codes for CASSGAGTYYGYTF.